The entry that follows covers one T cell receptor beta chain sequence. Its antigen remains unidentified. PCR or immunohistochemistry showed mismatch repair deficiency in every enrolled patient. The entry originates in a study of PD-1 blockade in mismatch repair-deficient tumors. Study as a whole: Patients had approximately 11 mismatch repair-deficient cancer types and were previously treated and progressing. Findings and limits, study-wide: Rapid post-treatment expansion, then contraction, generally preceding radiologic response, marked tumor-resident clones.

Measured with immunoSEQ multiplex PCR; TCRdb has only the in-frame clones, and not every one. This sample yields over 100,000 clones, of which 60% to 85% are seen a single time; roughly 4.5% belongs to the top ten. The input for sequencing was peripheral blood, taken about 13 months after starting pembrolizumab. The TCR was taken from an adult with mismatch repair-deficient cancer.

CDR3 sequence: CASSRTPMSGSELFF. CDR3 in DNA: TGTGCCAGCAGTCGTACCCCGATGTCAGGGTCGGAACTGTTTTTT. The rearrangement links TRBV6-5 to TRBJ1-4; tentative D call: TRBD1 (5 bases). Trimming left V 5 bases short and J 12 bases short, with 22 bases between. The germline V gene has CDR1 MNHEY and CDR2 SVGAGI. The CDR3 has 15 amino acids.